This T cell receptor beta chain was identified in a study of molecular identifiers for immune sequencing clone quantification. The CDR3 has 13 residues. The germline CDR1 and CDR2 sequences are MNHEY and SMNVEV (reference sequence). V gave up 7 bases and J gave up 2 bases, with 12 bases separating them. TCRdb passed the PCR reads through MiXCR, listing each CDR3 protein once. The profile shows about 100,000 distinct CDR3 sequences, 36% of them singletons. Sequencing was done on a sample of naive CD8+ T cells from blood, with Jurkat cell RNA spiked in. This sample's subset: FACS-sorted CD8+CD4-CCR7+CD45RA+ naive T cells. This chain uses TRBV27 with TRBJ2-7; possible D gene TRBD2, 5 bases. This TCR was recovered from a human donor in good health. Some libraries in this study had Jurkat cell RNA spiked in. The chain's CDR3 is CASTVALAYEQYF. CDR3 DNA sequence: TGTGCCAGCACCGTGGCACTAGCCTACGAGCAGTACTTC.